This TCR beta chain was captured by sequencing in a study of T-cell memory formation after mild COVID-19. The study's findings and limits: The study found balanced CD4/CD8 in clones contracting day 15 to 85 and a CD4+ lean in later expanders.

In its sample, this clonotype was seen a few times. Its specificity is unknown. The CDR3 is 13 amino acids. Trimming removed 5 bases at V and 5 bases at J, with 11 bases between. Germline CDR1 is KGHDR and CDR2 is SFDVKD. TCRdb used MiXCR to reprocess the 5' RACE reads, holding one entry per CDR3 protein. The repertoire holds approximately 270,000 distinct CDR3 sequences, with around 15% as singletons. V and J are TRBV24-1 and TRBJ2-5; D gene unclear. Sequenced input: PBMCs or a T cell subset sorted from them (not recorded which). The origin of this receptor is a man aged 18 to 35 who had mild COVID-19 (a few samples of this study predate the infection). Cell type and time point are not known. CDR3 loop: CATSVMDWETQYF. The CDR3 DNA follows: TGTGCCACCAGTGTGATGGATTGGGAGACCCAGTACTTC.